Each of the 22 T cell receptor beta chains below was sequenced from the same sample in a study of T-cell reconstitution after alpha-beta-depleted transplantation in children. During its preparation, the TCRbeta library received unique molecular identifiers. TCRdb used MiXCR to reprocess the PCR reads, holding one entry per CDR3 protein. Of 250,000 or so distinct CDR3 sequences listed, roughly a quarter were seen once; the top ten hold 4.5% to 5.5%. Sample: PBMCs, mostly from graft donor cells, taken 360 days after TCRalphabeta/CD19-depleted stem cell transplant. The origin of the receptors is a female patient aged 2 to 10 who had a stem cell transplant for congenital amegakaryocytic thrombocytopenia, so the T cells may come from the graft donor.

This clonotype was observed a handful of times. J is TRBJ1-5 and V is TRBV12-3 or TRBV12-4; the D is unclear. The ends were cut back, 7 bases at V and 0 bases at J, with 7 bases in the middle. The CDR3 contains 13 residues. CDR3 sequence reads: CASTRSSNQPQHF. In DNA, the CDR3 is TGTGCCAGCACCAGGTCTAGCAATCAGCCCCAGCATTTT.

This clonotype has only a few counts. The chain recombines TRBV18 with TRBJ2-3; 9 bases are a match to TRBD1. V gave up 3 bases and J gave up 4 bases; unmatched junction bases: 11. This CDR3 spans 17 amino acids. Germline V gene sequence: CDR1 KGHSH, CDR2 LQKENI. The CDR3 here is CASSPRDRARWADTQYF. In nucleotides, the CDR3 is TGTGCCAGCTCACCTCGGGACAGGGCTCGGTGGGCAGATACGCAGTATTTT.

The chain carries TRBV5-1 and TRBJ2-7; no clear D. CDR3 size: 16 residues. Trimming took off 4 bases at V and 2 bases at J, with 19 bases between the two ends. Germline CDR1 SGHRS, CDR2 YFSETQ. Written as DNA, the CDR3 is TGCGCCAGCAGCCCAGGTGTGTTCGTCTACGCCTACGAGCAGTACTTC. Protein: CASSPGVFVYAYEQYF.

This chain connects TRBV7-2 to TRBJ1-4, with 8 bases identical to TRBD1. CDR3 size: 16 residues. V shed 5 bases and J 6 bases; nucleotides not matched to a gene: 11. Germline lookup yields CDR1 SGHTA and CDR2 FQGNSA. In DNA form, the CDR3 reads TGTGCCAGCAGCCAACGCACGGGGACAGGACATGAAAAACTGTTTTTT. This sequence encodes CASSQRTGTGHEKLFF.

This clonotype was counted a few times. The chain is built from TRBV29-1 and TRBJ2-1; 11 bases match TRBD1. The CDR3 covers 14 residues. CDR1 is SQVTM and CDR2 is ANQGSEA in the germline V gene. The V segment lost 5 bases and the J segment 4 bases; nucleotides outside the gene matches: 4. This CDR3 is CSVRDRGGYNEQFF. The CDR3 coding sequence is TGCAGCGTTCGGGACAGGGGGGGATACAATGAGCAGTTCTTC.

This clonotype turned up a few times. The chain uses TRBV28 and TRBJ2-7; no firm D call. Trimming stripped 1 base from V and 2 bases from J, with 12 bases between. Germline CDR1 and CDR2: MDHEN and SYDVKM. The CDR3 spans 15 residues. CDR3 bases: TGTGCCAGCAGTTTATTCGCAGACCTTACCTACGAGCAGTACTTC. Translated: CASSLFADLTYEQYF.

This chain links TRBV7-9 with TRBJ2-7; TRBD1 aligns across 8 bases. CDR3 length: 15 amino acids. Germline V gene data show CDR1 as SEHNR and CDR2 as FQNEAQ (reference sequence). The V gene end was trimmed by 1 base and the J gene end by 2 bases; junction bases not matched to a gene: 4. The CDR3 loop is CASSLGQGPPYEQYF. In DNA form, the CDR3 reads TGTGCCAGCAGCTTAGGACAGGGGCCCCCCTACGAGCAGTACTTC.

In this sample, this clonotype turned up many times. The J gene is TRBJ2-5, the V gene TRBV12-3 or TRBV12-4; 9 positions match TRBD2. J was trimmed by 5 bases and V by 3 bases; bases with no gene match: 7. The CDR3 is 15 amino acids. For the CDR3, the DNA is TGTGCCAGCAGTTTGGGCGGGGGGGCCATGGAGACCCAGTACTTC. Its protein is CASSLGGGAMETQYF.

The chain employs TRBV20-1 and TRBJ2-1, with a tentative D call TRBD1 (5 bases). The CDR3 spans 16 residues. Between the trimmed V and J ends, which lost 1 base and 2 bases, there was a span of 15 bases. Germline V gene sequence: CDR1 DFQATT, CDR2 SNEGSKA (reference sequence). CDR3 sequence reads: CSARGETGPTYNEQFF. In DNA form, the CDR3 reads TGCAGTGCTAGAGGAGAAACAGGACCGACCTACAATGAGCAGTTCTTC.

This chain links TRBV6-5 with TRBJ2-7; no definite D call. Per germline, CDR1 MNHEY and CDR2 SVGAGI. CDR3 length: 13 amino acids. Trimming left V 2 bases short and J 5 bases short, with 10 bases between. The chain's CDR3 is CASSYGPWDEQYF. As DNA, the CDR3 is TGTGCCAGCAGTTACGGGCCCTGGGACGAGCAGTACTTC.

The chain joins TRBV3-1 to TRBJ2-5, with 9 nucleotides matching TRBD2. The CDR3 runs to 18 residues. V trimming: 5 bases; J trimming: 1 base; junction bases outside the gene matches: 14. CDR1 and CDR2 from the germline V gene are LGHDT and YNNKEL (reference sequence). The CDR3 spells CASSEGLASVRSQETQYF. The CDR3 region has the DNA TGTGCCAGCAGCGAAGGACTAGCGAGCGTACGGAGCCAAGAGACCCAGTACTTC.

This clonotype was recorded at least ten times. The chain recombines TRBV18 with TRBJ2-7; no definite D call. V lost 2 bases to trimming and J lost 2 bases, with 7 bases between them. CDR3 length: 13 residues. The V gene's germline CDR1 is KGHSH and CDR2 LQKENI. CDR3 bases: TGTGCCAGCTCACCAGGGGTAGCCTACGAGCAGTACTTC. This translates into CASSPGVAYEQYF. Supplemented by reference TRBV18 and TRBJ2-7, the full variable domain reads NAGVMQNPRHLVRRRGQEARLRCSPMKGHSHVYWYRQLPEEGLKFMVYLQKENIIDESGMPKERFSAEFPKEGPSILRIQQVVRGDSAAYFCASSPGVAYEQYFGPGTRLTVT.

The chain couples TRBV6-1 to TRBJ1-1; unclear D gene. Deletions cut 3 bases from V and 1 base from J, with 12 bases between. CDR3 length: 15 amino acids. Germline CDR1 and CDR2: MNHNS and SASEGT. The CDR3 sequence is CASSDVGLTNTEAFF. The CDR3 DNA follows: TGTGCCAGCAGTGATGTGGGGTTGACGAACACTGAAGCTTTCTTT.

The rearrangement uses TRBV30 and TRBJ2-1; 7 bases line up with TRBD1. The CDR3 sequence is 13 residues long. The germline V gene encodes CDR1 GTSNPN and CDR2 SVGIG (reference sequence). Germline trimming cut 8 bases from V and 6 bases from J; bases unmatched to any gene: 10. The CDR3 DNA sequence: TGTGCCGCGCCGGGACAGATTCCCAATGAGCAGTTCTTC. It specifies CAAPGQIPNEQFF.

This chain joins TRBV11-2 and TRBJ2-3, with 11 nucleotides matching TRBD2. The V gene's germline CDR1 is SGHAT and CDR2 FQNNGV. J gave up 2 bases and V 5 bases, and 9 bases lay outside the gene matches. This CDR3 region has 17 residues. The CDR3 DNA reads as TGTGCCAGCAGCCCCCTCCCTAGCGGGAGGAACACAGATACGCAGTATTTT. It is translated as CASSPLPSGRNTDTQYF.

This clonotype has a count of ten or more. The chain joins TRBV28 to TRBJ1-1; the D is unclear. This CDR3 is built from 13 residues. CDR1 is MDHEN, CDR2 SYDVKM, per germline. The V end was cut by 10 bases, the J end by 4 bases, with 16 bases between. Written as DNA, the CDR3 is TGTGCCACCACGACCGTAGGGAGCACTGAAGCTTTCTTT. It specifies CATTTVGSTEAFF.

The chain couples TRBV29-1 to TRBJ1-2, with a weak D call TRBD1 (5 bases). Trimming removed 3 bases from V and 0 bases from J, with 11 bases in between. Germline V CDR1 and CDR2: SQVTM, ANQGSEA. CDR3 length: 14 residues. The CDR3 sequence: CSVDRRQTNYGYTF. DNA of the CDR3: TGCAGCGTTGACCGACGACAGACTAACTATGGCTACACCTTC.

This clonotype showed up just a few times. The V call is TRBV5-1, the J call TRBJ2-3; D gene ambiguous. Between the trimmed V and J ends, which lost 0 bases and 4 bases, there was a span of 12 bases. The V gene's germline CDR1 is SGHRS and CDR2 YFSETQ. The CDR3 spans 15 residues. The chain's CDR3 is CASSLVFFGPDTQYF. The CDR3 region has the DNA TGCGCCAGCAGCTTGGTGTTTTTCGGTCCAGATACGCAGTATTTT. The full variable domain, in which reference TRBV5-1 and TRBJ2-3 provide the parts outside the CDR3, is KAGVTQTPRYLIKTRGQQVTLSCSPISGHRSVSWYQQTPGQGLQFLFEYFSETQRNKGNFPGRFSGRQFSNSRSEMNVSTLELGDSALYLCASSLVFFGPDTQYFGPGTRLTVL.

This clonotype showed up just a few times. The rearrangement uses TRBV4-1 and TRBJ1-1; TRBD1 aligns across 8 bases. The junction had 7 bases not matched to a gene; V was cut back by 1 base and J by 3 bases. The CDR3 is made up of 16 amino acids. Germline CDR1 MGHRA, CDR2 YSYEKL. CDR3 region: CASSQGTGRYHTEAFF. The CDR3 bases are TGCGCCAGCAGCCAAGGGACAGGGAGGTATCACACTGAAGCTTTCTTT.

This clonotype was seen more than once but under ten times. The chain has TRBV7-9 and TRBJ2-1; possible D gene TRBD1, 5 bases. The V and J ends lost 6 bases and 2 bases respectively, with 14 bases between them. The length of the CDR3 is 15 residues. Germline values: CDR1 SEHNR, CDR2 FQNEAQ (reference sequence). In nucleotides, the CDR3 is TGTGCCAGCAGGGTCAGGGAAGGTCCCTACAATGAGCAGTTCTTC. This translates into CASRVREGPYNEQFF. The whole variable domain, filled in from reference TRBV7-9 and TRBJ2-1, reads DTGVSQNPRHKITKRGQNVTFRCDPISEHNRLYWYRQTLGQGPEFLTYFQNEAQLEKSRLLSDRFSAERPKGSFSTLEIQRTEQGDSAMYLCASRVREGPYNEQFFGPGTRLTVL.

The chain combines TRBV4-2 with TRBJ2-1; no clear D. Germline V gives CDR1 LGHNA, CDR2 YNFKEQ. There are 16 residues in the CDR3. Trimming cost V 3 bases and J 0 bases, with 12 bases left between them. CDR3 in amino acids: CASSHPSTSSYNEQFF. The CDR3 DNA is TGTGCCAGCAGCCACCCCTCCACTTCCTCCTACAATGAGCAGTTCTTC.

The chain is built from TRBV24-1 and TRBJ1-1, with D uncertain. The germline V gene has CDR1 KGHDR and CDR2 SFDVKD. CDR3 length: 11 amino acids. V was trimmed by 6 bases and J by 6 bases, leaving 7 bases between them. The CDR3, as DNA: TGTGCCACCAGTAGCGGATCTGAAGCTTTCTTT. It translates to CATSSGSEAFF.